This T cell receptor beta chain was identified during a study of T cell responses to AZD1222 COVID-19 vaccine. Here immunoSEQ multiplex PCR was the method, and the copy in TCRdb shows in-frame clones only, minus some. The data contain some 130,000 clones, 90% to 95% of them singletons. Study-level results: At baseline, seropositivity was found in only a handful of AZD1222 recipients. Without day 14 samples, only post-peak T cell repertoires were studied.

A word on this clone: Its antigen is undetermined.

The specimen comprised peripheral blood, sampled 28 days after the second AZD1222 dose. The TCR originated in an adult who received the AZD1222 COVID-19 vaccine.

As DNA, the CDR3 is TGTGCCACTCACGGGGGGGCAGGGAACACCGGGGAGCTGTTTTTT. Translation gives CATHGGAGNTGELFF. The V and J genes are TRBV24-1 and TRBJ2-2, with 8 bases fitting TRBD2. Losses at the gene ends were 10 bases for V and 1 base for J; bases not matched to a gene: 7. The CDR3 has 15 residues. From germline, CDR1 is KGHDR and CDR2 SFDVKD.